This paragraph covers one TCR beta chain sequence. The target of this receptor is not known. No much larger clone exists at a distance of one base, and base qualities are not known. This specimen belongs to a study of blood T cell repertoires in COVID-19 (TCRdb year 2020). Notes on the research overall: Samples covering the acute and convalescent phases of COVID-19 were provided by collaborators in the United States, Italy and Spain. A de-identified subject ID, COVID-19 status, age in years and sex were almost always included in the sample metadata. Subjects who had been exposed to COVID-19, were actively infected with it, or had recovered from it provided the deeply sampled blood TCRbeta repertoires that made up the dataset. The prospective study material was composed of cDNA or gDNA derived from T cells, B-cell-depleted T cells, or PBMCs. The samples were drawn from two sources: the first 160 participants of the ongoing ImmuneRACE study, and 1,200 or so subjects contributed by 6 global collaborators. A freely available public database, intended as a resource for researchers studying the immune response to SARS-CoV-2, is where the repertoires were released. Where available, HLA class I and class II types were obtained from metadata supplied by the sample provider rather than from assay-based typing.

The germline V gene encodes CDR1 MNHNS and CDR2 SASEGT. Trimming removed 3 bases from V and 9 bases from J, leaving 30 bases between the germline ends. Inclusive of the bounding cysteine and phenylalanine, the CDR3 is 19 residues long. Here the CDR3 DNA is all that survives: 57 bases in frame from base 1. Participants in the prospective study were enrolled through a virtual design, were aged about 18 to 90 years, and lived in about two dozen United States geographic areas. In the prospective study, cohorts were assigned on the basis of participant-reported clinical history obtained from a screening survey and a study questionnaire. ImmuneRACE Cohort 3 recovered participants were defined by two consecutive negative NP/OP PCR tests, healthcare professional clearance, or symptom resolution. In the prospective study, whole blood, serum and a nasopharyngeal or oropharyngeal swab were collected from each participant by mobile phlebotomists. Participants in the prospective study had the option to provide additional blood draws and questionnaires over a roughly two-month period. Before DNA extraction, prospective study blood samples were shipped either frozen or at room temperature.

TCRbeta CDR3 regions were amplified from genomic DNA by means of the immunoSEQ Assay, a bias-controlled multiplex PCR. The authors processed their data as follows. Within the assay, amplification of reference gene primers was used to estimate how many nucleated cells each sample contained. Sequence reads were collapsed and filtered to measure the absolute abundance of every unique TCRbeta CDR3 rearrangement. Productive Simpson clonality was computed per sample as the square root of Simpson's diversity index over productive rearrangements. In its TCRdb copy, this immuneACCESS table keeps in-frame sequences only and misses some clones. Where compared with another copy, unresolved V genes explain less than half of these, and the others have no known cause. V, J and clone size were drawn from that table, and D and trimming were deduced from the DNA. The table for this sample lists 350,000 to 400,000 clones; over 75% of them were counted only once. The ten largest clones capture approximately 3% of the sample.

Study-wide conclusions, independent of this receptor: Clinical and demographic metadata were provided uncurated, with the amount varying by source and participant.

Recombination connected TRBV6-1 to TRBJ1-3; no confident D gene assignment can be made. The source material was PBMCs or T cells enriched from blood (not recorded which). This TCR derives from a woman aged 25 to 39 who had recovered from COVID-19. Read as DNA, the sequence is TGTGCCAGCAGTGACGCTCCCTGCCTTACCCTGGACTGGAAGTGCACCATATATTTT. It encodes CASSDAPCLTLDWKCTIYF.